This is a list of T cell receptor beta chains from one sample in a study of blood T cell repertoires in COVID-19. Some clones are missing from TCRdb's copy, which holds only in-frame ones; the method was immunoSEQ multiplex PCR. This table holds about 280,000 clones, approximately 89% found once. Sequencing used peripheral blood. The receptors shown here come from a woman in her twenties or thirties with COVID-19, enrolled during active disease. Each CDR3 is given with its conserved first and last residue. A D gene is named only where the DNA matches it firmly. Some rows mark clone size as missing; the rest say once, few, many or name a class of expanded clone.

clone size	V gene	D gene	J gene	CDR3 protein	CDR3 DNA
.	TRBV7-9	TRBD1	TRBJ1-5	CASSSDRTNQPQHF	TGTGCCAGCAGCTCGGACAGGACCAATCAGCCCCAGCATTTT
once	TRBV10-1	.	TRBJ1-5	CAARVLPQHF	TGCGCCGCCAGGGTCTTGCCCCAGCATTTT
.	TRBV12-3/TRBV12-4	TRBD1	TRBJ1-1	CASKGQGTEAFF	TGTGCCAGCAAAGGACAGGGAACTGAAGCTTTCTTT
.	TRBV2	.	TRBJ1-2	CASSPQGYGYTF	TGTGCCAGCAGTCCCCAGGGATATGGCTACACCTTC
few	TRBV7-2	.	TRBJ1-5	CASSLSFGRQDQPQHF	TGTGCCAGCAGCTTAAGTTTCGGTCGGCAGGATCAGCCCCAGCATTTT
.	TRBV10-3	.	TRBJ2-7	CAISPSTGSGKEQYF	TGTGCCATCAGTCCTTCGACAGGCTCCGGGAAGGAGCAGTACTTC
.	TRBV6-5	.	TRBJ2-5	CASSYSKTPQYF	TGTGCCAGCAGTTACTCGAAAACTCCCCAGTACTTC
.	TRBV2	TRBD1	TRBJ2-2	CASSEGTGGHTGELFF	TGTGCCAGCAGTGAAGGGACAGGGGGCCACACCGGGGAGCTGTTTTTT
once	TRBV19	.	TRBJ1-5	CASSRTSSNQPQHF	TGTGCCAGTAGCCGGACATCTAGCAATCAGCCCCAGCATTTT
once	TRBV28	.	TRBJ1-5	CASSRIQAKAQPQHF	TGTGCCAGCAGTCGGATTCAGGCGAAAGCTCAGCCCCAGCATTTT
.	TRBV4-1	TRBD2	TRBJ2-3	CASTPEPRGGSTDTQYF	TGCGCCAGCACGCCAGAGCCCCGGGGAGGGAGCACAGATACGCAGTATTTT
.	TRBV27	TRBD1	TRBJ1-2	CASSTGQGYYGYTF	TGTGCCAGCAGTACGGGACAGGGGTACTATGGCTACACCTTC
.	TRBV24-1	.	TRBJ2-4	CATSDAPTRNIQYF	TGTGCCACCAGTGACGCACCGACCAGGAACATTCAGTACTTC
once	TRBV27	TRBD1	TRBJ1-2	CASSLDRGLSNYGYTF	TGTGCCTCGTCTTTGGACAGGGGGCTCTCTAACTATGGCTACACCTTC
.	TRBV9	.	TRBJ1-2	CASDTGNYGYTF	TGTGCCAGCGATACAGGGAACTATGGCTACACCTTC
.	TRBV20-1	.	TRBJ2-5	CSASLPSGAGETQYF	TGCAGTGCTAGTCTCCCTTCGGGCGCGGGCGAGACCCAGTACTTC
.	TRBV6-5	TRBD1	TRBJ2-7	CASSYSTGGGYEQYF	TGTGCCAGCAGTTACTCAACAGGGGGCGGTTACGAGCAGTACTTC
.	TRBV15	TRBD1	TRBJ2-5	CATIEIGQGIGETQYF	TGTGCCACCATTGAGATAGGACAGGGGATAGGGGAGACCCAGTACTTC
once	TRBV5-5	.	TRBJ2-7	CASSYGGLYEQYF	TGTGCCAGCAGCTACGGTGGACTCTACGAGCAGTACTTC
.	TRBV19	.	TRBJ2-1	CASSTGHSEFF	TGTGCCAGTAGTACGGGACATTCGGAGTTCTTC
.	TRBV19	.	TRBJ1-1	CASSISGPGEAFF	TGTGCCAGTAGTATAAGCGGACCAGGAGAAGCTTTCTTT
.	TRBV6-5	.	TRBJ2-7	CASSYSYRGGYEQYF	TGTGCCAGCAGTTACTCCTACAGGGGGGGGTACGAGCAGTACTTC
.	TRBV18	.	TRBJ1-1	CASSPVRTGRFGHEAFF	TGTGCCAGCTCACCAGTGAGAACAGGAAGGTTTGGGCATGAAGCTTTCTTT
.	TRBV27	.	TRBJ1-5	CASYGIEGEPNQPQHF	TGTGCCAGCTACGGGATTGAGGGGGAACCCAATCAGCCCCAGCATTTT
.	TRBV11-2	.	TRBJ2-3	CASSLGRVRTDTQYF	TGTGCCAGCAGCTTAGGTCGGGTACGCACAGATACGCAGTATTTT
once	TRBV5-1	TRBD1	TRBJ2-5	CASSRWTGRETQYF	TGCGCCAGCAGCAGGTGGACAGGGCGGGAGACCCAGTACTTC
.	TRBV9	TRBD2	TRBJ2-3	CASSAQNIAGGLTDTQYF	TGTGCCAGCAGCGCCCAGAACATAGCGGGGGGACTCACAGATACGCAGTATTTT
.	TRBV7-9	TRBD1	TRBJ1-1	CASSLKDRVGNTEAFF	TGTGCCAGCAGCTTAAAGGACAGGGTCGGGAACACTGAAGCTTTCTTT
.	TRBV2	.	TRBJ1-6	CASSVLRPRGYSPLHF	TGTGCCAGCAGTGTGCTGAGGCCTCGGGGGTATTCACCCCTCCACTTT
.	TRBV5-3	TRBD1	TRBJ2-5	CARSSRDRGQETQYF	TGTGCCAGAAGCTCAAGGGACAGGGGGCAAGAGACCCAGTACTTC
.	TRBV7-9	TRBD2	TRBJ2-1	CASSPGGLASYNEQFF	TGTGCCAGCAGCCCTGGGGGACTAGCGTCCTACAATGAGCAGTTCTTC
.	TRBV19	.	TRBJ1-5	CASSWGSGGNQPQHF	TGTGCCAGTAGTTGGGGTTCGGGGGGAAATCAGCCCCAGCATTTT
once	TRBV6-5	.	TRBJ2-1	CASSYGGQWGVYEQFF	TGTGCCAGCAGTTATGGTGGGCAATGGGGGGTGTATGAGCAGTTCTTC
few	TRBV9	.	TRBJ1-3	CASSGSIWGGESTIYF	TGTGCCAGCAGCGGATCGATTTGGGGCGGAGAGAGCACCATATATTTT
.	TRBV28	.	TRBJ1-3	CASSLGNAYSGNTIYF	TGTGCCAGCAGTTTAGGCAACGCATACTCTGGAAACACCATATATTTT
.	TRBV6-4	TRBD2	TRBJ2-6	CASSEGSGGAGANVLTF	TGTGCCAGCAGTGAGGGTAGCGGGGGGGCTGGGGCCAACGTCCTGACTTTC
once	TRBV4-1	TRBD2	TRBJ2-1	CASSHLSGGTYNEQFF	TGCGCCAGCAGCCACTTAAGCGGGGGGACATACAATGAGCAGTTCTTC
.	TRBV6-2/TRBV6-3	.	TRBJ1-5	CASSRWGQGNQPQHF	TGTGCCAGCAGTCGATGGGGGCAGGGCAATCAGCCCCAGCATTTT
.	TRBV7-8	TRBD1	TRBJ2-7	CASSLVGQGRYEQYF	TGTGCCAGCAGCTTAGTGGGACAGGGACGCTACGAGCAGTACTTC
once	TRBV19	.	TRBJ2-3	CASSIGTGYSTDTQYF	TGTGCCAGTAGTATAGGAACAGGGTATAGCACAGATACGCAGTATTTT
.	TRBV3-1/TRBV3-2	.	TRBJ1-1	CASSQDVDNLNTEAFF	TGTGCCAGCAGCCAAGATGTGGACAATCTGAACACTGAAGCTTTCTTT
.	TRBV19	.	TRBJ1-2	CASRAGMGGYTF	TGTGCCAGTAGGGCAGGGATGGGCGGCTACACCTTC
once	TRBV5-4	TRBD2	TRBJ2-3	CASSRTSGGVGDTQYF	TGTGCCAGCAGCCGGACTAGCGGGGGGGTGGGAGATACGCAGTATTTT
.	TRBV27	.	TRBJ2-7	CASSSTGGPYEQYF	TGTGCCAGCAGTTCGACAGGAGGACCCTACGAGCAGTACTTC
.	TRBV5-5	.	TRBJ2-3	CASSSSTDTQYF	TGTGCCAGCAGCTCGAGCACAGATACGCAGTATTTT
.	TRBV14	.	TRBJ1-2	CASSQTGSGGYTF	TGTGCCAGCAGCCAAACAGGGTCGGGAGGCTACACCTTC
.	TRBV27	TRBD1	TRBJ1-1	CASSFSTGAEAFF	TGTGCCAGCAGTTTTTCGACAGGGGCTGAAGCTTTCTTT
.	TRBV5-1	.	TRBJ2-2	CASSLAASAGTGELFF	TGCGCCAGCAGCTTGGCCGCGTCGGCGGGGACCGGGGAGCTGTTTTTT
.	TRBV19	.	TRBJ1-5	CASSMPGHNPQHF	TGTGCCAGTAGTATGCCAGGCCACAACCCCCAGCATTTT
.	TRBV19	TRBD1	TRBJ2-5	CASSQDRGEETQYF	TGTGCCAGTAGTCAAGACAGGGGGGAAGAGACCCAGTACTTC